A single sample gave rise to the 29 T cell receptor beta chains below, sequenced in a study of siplizumab effects on memory and regulatory T cells (dated by TCRdb to the late 2010s). The library was produced with the immunoSEQ multiplex PCR assay. TCRdb retrieved this table from immuneACCESS and kept in-frame rearrangements only. Not all clones are present; in checked studies, unresolved V genes account for under half, and no reason is known for the remainder. This sample lists fewer than 70,000 clones; 80% to 90% were detected once. The top ten clonotypes cover 1.5% to 2% of the sample. The sequenced sample was Tregs sorted from blood. Receptors originate from a human donor in good health.

The chain is built from TRBV29-1 and TRBJ2-7; 9 bases align to TRBD2. This CDR3 comprises 14 residues. CDR1 is SQVTM, CDR2 ANQGSEA, per germline. The V gene end was trimmed by 4 bases and the J gene end by 6 bases; junction bases not matched to a gene: 10. The CDR3 sequence is CSVGRAGGPVEQYF. DNA of the CDR3: TGCAGCGTTGGACGGGCGGGAGGGCCTGTCGAGCAGTACTTC.

This chain links TRBV28 with TRBJ2-2; D may be TRBD1 (5 bases). The germline gives CDR1 MDHEN, CDR2 SYDVKM. The ends were cut back, 3 bases at V and 3 bases at J, with 11 bases in the middle. This CDR3 has 15 residues. CDR3 in amino acids: CASSFVGVYTGELFF. For the CDR3, the DNA is TGTGCCAGCAGTTTTGTAGGGGTCTACACCGGGGAGCTGTTTTTT.

V usage is TRBV30 and J usage is TRBJ2-7; D unclear. Germline loops: CDR1 GTSNPN, CDR2 SVGIG (reference sequence). V shed 1 base and J shed 2 bases, with 12 bases lying between them. The CDR3 contains 14 residues. In nucleotides, the CDR3 is TGTGCCTGGAGTGCTAGGCGTAATCCCTACGAGCAGTACTTC. This sequence encodes CAWSARRNPYEQYF.

The gene calls are TRBV19 and TRBJ2-1; 12 nucleotides match TRBD2. The V segment lost 6 bases and the J segment 2 bases; nucleotides outside the gene matches: 2. Germline lookup yields CDR1 LNHDA and CDR2 SQIVND (reference sequence). The CDR3 is made up of 15 amino acids. CDR3 DNA sequence: TGTGCCAGTAGGGGACTAGCGGGTACCTACAATGAGCAGTTCTTC. Its translation: CASRGLAGTYNEQFF. The full variable domain, completed using reference TRBV19 and TRBJ2-1, is DGGITQSPKYLFRKEGQNVTLSCEQNLNHDAMYWYRQDPGQGLRLIYYSQIVNDFQKGDIAEGYSVSREKKESFPLTVTSAQKNPTAFYLCASRGLAGTYNEQFFGPGTRLTVL.

The chain joins TRBV25-1 to TRBJ2-1; possible D gene TRBD2, 6 bases. Germline CDR1 and CDR2: MGHDK and SYGVNS. V was cut by 5 bases and J by 7 bases, with 12 bases left in between. There are 13 residues in the CDR3. CDR3 sequence reads: CASSLAGHNEQFF. The CDR3 nucleotides are TGTGCCAGCAGTCTGGCGGGGCATAATGAGCAGTTCTTC. The variable domain in full, completed from reference TRBV25-1 and TRBJ2-1, reads EADIYQTPRYLVIGTGKKITLECSQTMGHDKMYWYQQDPGMELHLIHYSYGVNSTEKGDLSSESTVSRIRTEHFPLTLESARPSHTSQYLCASSLAGHNEQFFGPGTRLTVL.

The CDR3 loop reads CASSELLNIGNIQYF. The CDR3 coding sequence is TGTGCCAGCAGTGAACTTCTGAATATTGGGAACATTCAGTACTTC. V gene TRBV2 combines with J gene TRBJ2-4; D call uncertain. The CDR3 spans 15 residues. Per germline, CDR1 SNHLY and CDR2 FYNNEI. The V end lost 2 bases, the J end lost 7 bases, and 15 bases lay between the germline ends.

This chain links TRBV6-1 with TRBJ2-4, with D perhaps TRBD2 (5 bases). Germline V gene sequence: CDR1 MNHNS, CDR2 SASEGT. This CDR3 spans 15 amino acids. V gave up 4 bases and J gave up 1 base, with 11 bases separating them. The CDR3 DNA sequence: TGTGCCAGCAGTGTAGGGTTAGCGGCCAAAAACATTCAGTACTTC. Translated: CASSVGLAAKNIQYF.

V and J are TRBV4-1 and TRBJ1-6; D gene uncertain. Per germline, CDR1 MGHRA and CDR2 YSYEKL. The length of the CDR3 is 15 residues. V was shortened by 0 bases and J by 6 bases, with 9 bases between the two germline ends. CDR3 sequence (DNA): TGCGCCAGCAGCCAAGAGTGGCAGTCTAATTCACCCCTCCACTTT. It is translated as CASSQEWQSNSPLHF.

The V and J genes are TRBV6-1 and TRBJ1-5; 7 bases align to TRBD1. This CDR3 spans 15 amino acids. In germline, CDR1 is MNHNS, CDR2 SASEGT. The V segment lost 3 bases and the J segment 0 bases; nucleotides outside the gene matches: 2. The CDR3 sequence: CASSEGTVSNQPQHF. In DNA form, the CDR3 reads TGTGCCAGCAGTGAGGGGACAGTTAGCAATCAGCCCCAGCATTTT.

V gene TRBV7-3 combines with J gene TRBJ1-1; D possibly corresponds to TRBD1 (5 bases). The V gene's germline CDR1 is SGHTA and CDR2 FQGTGA. The CDR3 length is 15 residues. V was clipped by 5 bases and J by 6 bases, with 19 bases between them. CDR3 bases: TGTGCCAGCAGCCCCCGTGGGGGTGTCGGCGCTGAAGCTTTCTTT. Protein product: CASSPRGGVGAEAFF. The full variable domain, rest sourced from reference TRBV7-3 and TRBJ1-1, is GAGVSQTPSNKVTEKGKYVELRCDPISGHTALYWYRQSLGQGPEFLIYFQGTGAADDSGLPNDRFFAVRPEGSVSTLKIQRTERGDSAVYLCASSPRGGVGAEAFFGQGTRLTVV.

This chain links TRBV28 with TRBJ1-2; D gene ambiguous. This CDR3 is built from 12 residues. Trimming left V 7 bases short and J 8 bases short, with 14 bases between. Germline V gives CDR1 MDHEN, CDR2 SYDVKM. The CDR3 DNA reads TGTGCCAGCACCCGGGCTGGAGGAGGCTACACCTTC. Protein product: CASTRAGGGYTF.

This clone was found once. V and J are TRBV9 and TRBJ2-2; TRBD1 aligns across 9 bases. The CDR3 spans 17 residues. The V gene end was trimmed by 0 bases and the J gene end by 7 bases; junction bases not matched to a gene: 10. Germline loops: CDR1 SGDLS, CDR2 YYNGEE. CDR3 amino acids: CASSVAQGTGFGGELFF. In nucleotides, the CDR3 is TGTGCCAGCAGCGTAGCACAAGGGACAGGGTTTGGCGGGGAGCTGTTTTTT.

This rearrangement joins TRBV5-5 to TRBJ2-4, with a tentative D call TRBD2 (6 bases). In germline, CDR1 is SGHKS, CDR2 YYEKEE (reference sequence). V was shortened by 0 bases and J by 0 bases, with 10 bases between the two germline ends. CDR3 size: 16 residues. The CDR3 reads CASSLGREGAKNIQYF. CDR3 nucleotides: TGTGCCAGCAGCTTGGGGAGGGAAGGAGCCAAAAACATTCAGTACTTC. The full variable domain, rest sourced from reference TRBV5-5 and TRBJ2-4, is DAGVTQSPTHLIKTRGQQVTLRCSPISGHKSVSWYQQVLGQGPQFIFQYYEKEERGRGNFPDRFSARQFPNYSSELNVNALLLGDSALYLCASSLGREGAKNIQYFGAGTRLSVL.

V is TRBV7-9 and J is TRBJ2-1, with TRBD1 matching 9 bases. The CDR3 length is 13 residues. Germline trimming cut 3 bases from V and 16 bases from J; bases unmatched to any gene: 10. Per the germline V gene, CDR1 is SEHNR and CDR2 is FQNEAQ (reference sequence). In DNA, the CDR3 is TGTGCCAGCAGCTTGACAGGGGGGAAACCCTCCTTCTTC. It yields the protein CASSLTGGKPSFF.

The chain combines TRBV30 with TRBJ2-7; 7 nucleotides match TRBD2. The J segment lost 8 bases and the V segment lost 1 base, leaving 8 bases of the junction unmatched. CDR1 and CDR2 (germline): GTSNPN, SVGIG (reference sequence). CDR3 length: 13 residues. The CDR3: CAWSDQRGTKQYF. The CDR3 coding sequence is TGTGCCTGGAGTGATCAGCGGGGTACTAAGCAGTACTTC.

The rearrangement links TRBV5-1 to TRBJ2-3; D is unclear. Deletions cut 6 bases from V and 1 base from J, with 9 bases between. This CDR3 has 13 residues. CDR1 is SGHRS and CDR2 is YFSETQ in the germline V gene. CDR3 in amino acids: CASTEGGTDTQYF. DNA of the CDR3: TGCGCCAGCACGGAAGGTGGCACAGATACGCAGTATTTT.

V usage is TRBV5-1 and J usage is TRBJ1-2; D remains unclear. The CDR3 loop spans 13 amino acids. CDR1 SGHRS and CDR2 YFSETQ come from the germline V gene. V was pared by 4 bases and J by 2 bases, with 9 bases between. The CDR3 sequence: CASSVGVNYGYTF. The CDR3 DNA is TGCGCCAGCAGCGTAGGAGTAAACTATGGCTACACCTTC.

The chain is built from TRBV18 and TRBJ2-5; 10 nucleotides agree with TRBD2. With 0 bases clipped from V and 4 bases from J, the junction kept 2 bases outside the gene matches. The germline V gene has CDR1 KGHSH and CDR2 LQKENI. The CDR3 consists of 15 residues. The CDR3 here is CASSPPVAGGETQYF. The CDR3 nucleotides are TGTGCCAGCTCACCACCGGTAGCGGGAGGAGAGACCCAGTACTTC.

The CDR3 nucleotides read TGTGCCAGTAGAAGGATAGACACTGAAGCTTTCTTT. It is translated as CASRRIDTEAFF. This chain links TRBV19 with TRBJ1-1; no reliable D call. V was pared by 6 bases and J by 3 bases, with 8 bases between. Looked up from germline, CDR1 is LNHDA and CDR2 is SQIVND (reference sequence). The length of the CDR3 is 12 residues.

The chain has TRBV18 and TRBJ1-1; no firm D call. CDR3 length: 13 residues. The germline V and J ends were trimmed by 3 bases and 2 bases, with 7 bases remaining between them. Germline loops: CDR1 KGHSH, CDR2 LQKENI. The CDR3 coding sequence is TGTGCCAGCTCACCGGCTGTAAACACTGAAGCTTTCTTT. It is translated as CASSPAVNTEAFF.

V usage is TRBV28 and J usage is TRBJ1-1, with a possible D match to TRBD1 (5 bases). The ends were cut back, 4 bases at V and 4 bases at J, with 13 bases in the middle. This CDR3 region has 14 residues. Germline V lookup: CDR1 MDHEN, CDR2 SYDVKM. The CDR3 DNA sequence: TGTGCCAGCAGTTCAACTCAGGGAGGCACTGAAGCTTTCTTT. Protein product: CASSSTQGGTEAFF.

The chain joins TRBV11-3 to TRBJ2-1; 7 nucleotides align to TRBD2. The ends lost 1 base at V and 4 bases at J; junction bases unmatched: 4. CDR1 is SGHNT, CDR2 YENEEA, per germline. This CDR3 comprises 15 residues. This chain's CDR3 is CASSLGAGLYNEQFF. The DNA for the CDR3 is TGTGCCAGCAGCTTAGGAGCGGGACTATACAATGAGCAGTTCTTC. The full variable domain, its missing parts supplied by reference TRBV11-3 and TRBJ2-1, is EAGVVQSPRYKIIEKKQPVAFWCNPISGHNTLYWYLQNLGQGPELLIRYENEEAVDDSQLPKDRFSAERLKGVDSTLKIQPAELGDSAVYLCASSLGAGLYNEQFFGPGTRLTVL.

The genes are TRBV5-1 and TRBJ2-1, with TRBD2 matching 9 bases. Germline V lookup: CDR1 SGHRS, CDR2 YFSETQ. CDR3 length: 15 residues. V was clipped by 2 bases and J by 5 bases; unmatched bases: 5. CDR3 DNA sequence: TGCGCCAGCAGCTTACGTCTAGCGGGAAACAATGAGCAGTTCTTC. Its protein product is CASSLRLAGNNEQFF.

This chain joins TRBV7-8 and TRBJ2-7, with D uncertain. V lost 0 bases, J lost 2 bases, and 11 bases lay in between. Germline CDR1 is SGHVS and CDR2 is FQNEAQ. The CDR3 is 15 amino acids. The CDR3 region is CASSLAGISPYEQYF. The CDR3 nucleotides read TGTGCCAGCAGCTTAGCAGGGATCTCCCCCTACGAGCAGTACTTC. The variable domain in full, completed from reference TRBV7-8 and TRBJ2-7, reads GAGVSQSPRYKVAKRGQDVALRCDPISGHVSLFWYQQALGQGPEFLTYFQNEAQLDKSGLPSDRFFAERPEGSVSTLKIQRTQQEDSAVYLCASSLAGISPYEQYFGPGTRLTVT.

The gene calls are TRBV28 and TRBJ2-7; 10 nucleotides align to TRBD1. CDR1 is MDHEN, CDR2 SYDVKM, per germline. Trimming took 6 bases from V and 0 from J; bases not matched to a gene: 8. The CDR3 is 16 residues long. CDR3 DNA: TGTGCCAGCAGGCAACCCGGGACAGGGGTCTCCTACGAGCAGTACTTC. It yields the protein CASRQPGTGVSYEQYF.

J is TRBJ1-1 and V is TRBV5-6; 8 bases map to TRBD1. The CDR3 consists of 19 residues. Germline V gene sequence: CDR1 SGHDT, CDR2 YYEEEE. V shed 4 bases and J 3 bases; nucleotides not matched to a gene: 20. CDR3 sequence: CASSPGTGGGWMGDTEAFF. CDR3 bases: TGTGCCAGCAGCCCAGGTACAGGGGGTGGTTGGATGGGAGACACTGAAGCTTTCTTT.

The chain combines TRBV6-5 with TRBJ1-2, with 8 bases matching TRBD1. V gave up 5 bases and J gave up 6 bases; unmatched junction bases: 5. The V gene's germline CDR1 is MNHEY and CDR2 SVGAGI. The CDR3 runs 13 residues. CDR3 DNA sequence: TGTGCCAGCAGTAGCAGGGGGCGCGATGGCTACACCTTC. Protein product: CASSSRGRDGYTF.

The genes are TRBV28 and TRBJ2-1; 7 bases match TRBD2. V shed 6 bases, J shed 7 bases, and the junction held 15 bases outside the gene matches. Looked up from germline, CDR1 is MDHEN and CDR2 is SYDVKM. The CDR3 contains 16 residues. CDR3 coding DNA: TGTGCCAGCAGGGACCAAAGAGCGGGATTAGTGAATGAGCAGTTCTTC. Encoded protein: CASRDQRAGLVNEQFF.

V usage is TRBV28 and J usage is TRBJ2-1, with 7 bases lining up with TRBD2. The CDR3 extends over 17 amino acids. Germline trimming cut 8 bases from V and 0 bases from J; bases unmatched to any gene: 13. Per the germline V gene, CDR1 is MDHEN and CDR2 is SYDVKM. CDR3 nucleotides: TGTGCCAGCTCCCCCGGTCGGGGCGGGAGCTCCTACAATGAGCAGTTCTTC. This codes for CASSPGRGGSSYNEQFF.